Each of the 2 T cell receptor beta chains below was sequenced from the same sample in a study of T cells in Graves' hyperthyroidism and ophthalmopathy. Template material for amplifying TCR beta CDR3 regions consisted of RNA transcripts. HTBI primers drove first-round RT-PCR of the TCR CDR3. Using its own MiXCR run on the multiplex PCR reads, TCRdb lists one record per CDR3 protein. In the table there are about 380,000 distinct CDR3 sequences, about 15% of which are singletons. Material: blood. The source of these receptors is a woman in her 30s with Graves' ophthalmopathy.

This clonotype was seen more than once but under ten times. In DNA form, the CDR3 reads TGTGCCAGCAGCTTTGTCGGGGGCGGGAGCTCCAAGTCTGAAGCTTTCTTT. Protein: CASSFVGGGSSKSEAFF. V and J are TRBV11-3 and TRBJ1-1; possible D gene TRBD1, 6 bases. The V and J ends lost 3 bases and 6 bases respectively, with 23 bases between them. Germline CDR1 is SGHNT and CDR2 is YENEEA. The CDR3 extends over 17 amino acids.

This clonotype was observed a few times. A much larger clone is a single base away; this may be a read error. This chain joins TRBV6-1 and TRBJ1-5; unclear D gene. V lost 3 bases to trimming and J lost 7 bases, with 10 bases between them. Per germline, CDR1 MNHNS and CDR2 SASEGT. There are 13 residues in the CDR3. In nucleotides, the CDR3 is TGTGCCAGCAGTGATAGGGAGGGCCAGCCCCAGCATTTT. Protein sequence: CASSDREGQPQHF.